Listed below are T cell receptor beta chains from one sample, sequenced in a study of blood T cell repertoires in COVID-19. Here immunoSEQ multiplex PCR was the method, and the copy in TCRdb shows in-frame clones only, minus some. Of about 270,000 clones in the sample, more than 80% are singletons; the top ten hold under 2.5%. The specimen sequenced was PBMCs or T cells enriched from blood (not recorded which). Receptors originate from a woman under 30 who had recovered from COVID-19. Both conserved end residues are trimmed from each CDR3.

j_call v_call cdr3_aa
TRBJ2-2 TRBV3-1/TRBV3-2 ASTHRTNTGELF
TRBJ2-5 TRBV2 ASSMTGLRVETQY
TRBJ2-5 TRBV27 ASSLTGREETQY
TRBJ1-1 TRBV6-1 ASSEQPTIMNTEAF
TRBJ2-1 TRBV5-1 ASSLTRRVNEQF
TRBJ2-3 TRBV19 ASKLAGNTDTQY
TRBJ2-6 TRBV5-1 ASSLERTGYTNVLT
TRBJ2-4 TRBV5-1 ASSLITGENIQY
TRBJ2-7 TRBV13 ASSSRLATSYEQY
TRBJ2-3 TRBV7-9 ASSPRAGGWRSTDTQY
TRBJ2-5 TRBV9 ASSVSLEVETQY
TRBJ1-5 TRBV19 ASSISGQDYSNQPQH
TRBJ2-1 TRBV27 ASRANSGGANEQF
TRBJ2-1 TRBV6-4 ASRIQDRGVDEQF
TRBJ2-1 TRBV12-5 ASGLVAIVNEQF
TRBJ1-2 TRBV10-1 ASSESGRAYGYT
TRBJ2-7 TRBV18 ASSPGDTYEQY